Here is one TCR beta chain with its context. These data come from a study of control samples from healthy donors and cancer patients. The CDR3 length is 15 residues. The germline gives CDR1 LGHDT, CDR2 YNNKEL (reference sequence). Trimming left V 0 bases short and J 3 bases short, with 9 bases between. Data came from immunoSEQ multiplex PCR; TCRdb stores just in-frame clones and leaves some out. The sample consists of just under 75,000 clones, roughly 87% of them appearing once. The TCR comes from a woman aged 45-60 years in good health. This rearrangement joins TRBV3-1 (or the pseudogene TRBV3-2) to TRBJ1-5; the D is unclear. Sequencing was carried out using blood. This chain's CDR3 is CASSQELGTNQPQHF. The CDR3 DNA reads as TGTGCCAGCAGCCAAGAGTTGGGTACCAATCAGCCCCAGCATTTT.